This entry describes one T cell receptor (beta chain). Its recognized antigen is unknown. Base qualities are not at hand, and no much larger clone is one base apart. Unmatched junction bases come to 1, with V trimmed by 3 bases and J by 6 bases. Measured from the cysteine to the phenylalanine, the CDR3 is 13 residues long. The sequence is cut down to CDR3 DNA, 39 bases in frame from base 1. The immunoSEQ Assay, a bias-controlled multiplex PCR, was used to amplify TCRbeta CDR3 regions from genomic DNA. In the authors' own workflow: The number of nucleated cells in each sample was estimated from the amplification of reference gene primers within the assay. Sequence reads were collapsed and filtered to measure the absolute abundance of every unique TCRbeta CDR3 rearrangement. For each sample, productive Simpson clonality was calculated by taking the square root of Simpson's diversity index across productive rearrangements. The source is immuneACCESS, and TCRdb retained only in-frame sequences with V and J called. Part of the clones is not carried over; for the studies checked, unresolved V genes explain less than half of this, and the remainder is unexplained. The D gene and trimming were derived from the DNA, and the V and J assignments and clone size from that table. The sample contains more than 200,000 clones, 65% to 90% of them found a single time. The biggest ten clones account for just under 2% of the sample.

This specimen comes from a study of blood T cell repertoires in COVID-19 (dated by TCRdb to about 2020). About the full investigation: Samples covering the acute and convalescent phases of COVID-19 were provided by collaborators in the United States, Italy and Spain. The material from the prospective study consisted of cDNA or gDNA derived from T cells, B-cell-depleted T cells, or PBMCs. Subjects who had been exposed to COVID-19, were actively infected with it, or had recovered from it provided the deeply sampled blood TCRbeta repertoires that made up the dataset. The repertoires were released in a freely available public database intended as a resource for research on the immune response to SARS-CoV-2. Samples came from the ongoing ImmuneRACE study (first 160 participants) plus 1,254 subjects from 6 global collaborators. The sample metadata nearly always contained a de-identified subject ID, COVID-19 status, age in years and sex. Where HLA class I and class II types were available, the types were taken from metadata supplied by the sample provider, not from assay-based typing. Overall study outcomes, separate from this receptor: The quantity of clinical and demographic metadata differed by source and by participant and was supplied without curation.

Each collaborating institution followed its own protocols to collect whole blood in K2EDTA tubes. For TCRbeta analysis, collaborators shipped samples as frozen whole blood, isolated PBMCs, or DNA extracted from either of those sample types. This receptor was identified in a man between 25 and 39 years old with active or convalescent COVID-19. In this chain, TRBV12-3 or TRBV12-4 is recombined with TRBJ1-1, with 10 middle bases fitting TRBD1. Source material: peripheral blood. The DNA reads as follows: TGTGCCAGCAGTTTTGGGACAGGGGCTGAAGCTTTCTTT. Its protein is CASSFGTGAEAFF.